Given below is one T cell receptor (beta chain) in context. The antigen is unknown. This entry belongs to a study of T cell responses to AZD1222 COVID-19 vaccine. Whole-study results and caveats: The donor cohort was predominantly white British with a female majority, and clonal diversity may have been underestimated.

Repertoires were generated with immunoSEQ multiplex PCR, while TCRdb's copy carries only in-frame clones and drops some. Altogether about 120,000 clones are present, roughly 91% being singletons, with the ten largest covering less than 6%. This CDR3 has 15 amino acids. The V gene lost 6 bases and the J gene lost 0 bases, with 12 bases spanning the gap. The germline V gene has CDR1 SNHLY and CDR2 FYNNEI. The chain carries TRBV2 and TRBJ2-1; no clear D gene. This sequence originates from an adult who received the AZD1222 COVID-19 vaccine. The input for sequencing was peripheral blood, taken 28 days after the second AZD1222 dose. CDR3 in amino acids: CASRISSSSYNEQFF. The CDR3 region has the DNA TGTGCCAGCAGAATAAGTTCGAGCTCCTACAATGAGCAGTTCTTC. The full variable domain, its missing parts supplied by reference TRBV2 and TRBJ2-1, is EPEVTQTPSHQVTQMGQEVILRCVPISNHLYFYWYRQILGQKVEFLVSFYNNEISEKSEIFDDQFSVERPDGSNFTLKIRSTKLEDSAMYFCASRISSSSYNEQFFGPGTRLTVL.